Listed below are T cell receptor beta chains from one sample, sequenced in a study of post-analysis software for immune sequencing data. TCRdb reprocessed the PCR reads with MiXCR, giving one entry per CDR3 protein. Seen here are 600,000 to 700,000 distinct CDR3 sequences, around 64% observed once, and the top ten hold approximately 11%. Input material: blood. Every receptor here comes from a girl aged 2 to 9 with multiple sclerosis. The CDR3 runs from the conserved cysteine through the conserved F or W. D genes are given only for firm matches. Some rows mark clone size as missing; the rest say once, few, many or name a class of expanded clone.

j_call	v_call	d_call	clone_size	cdr3_nt	cdr3_aa
TRBJ2-5	TRBV29-1	TRBD2	-	TGCAGCGCCCGACTAGCGGGAGGGCCTGAGACCCAGTACTTC	CSARLAGGPETQYF
TRBJ2-1	TRBV7-2	TRBD1	-	TGTGCCAGCAGCCCCCTCCCGACAGGGTGGGTCTACAATGAGCAGTTCTTC	CASSPLPTGWVYNEQFF
TRBJ1-2	TRBV7-2	-	-	TGTGCCAGCAGCCGCCCCGGCAGGAACTATGGCTACACCTTC	CASSRPGRNYGYTF
TRBJ2-3	TRBV29-1	-	few	TGCAGCGCTGTGAGGGGGGCTGCGAATACGCAGTATTTT	CSAVRGAANTQYF
TRBJ1-2	TRBV11-2	TRBD1	-	TGTGCCAGCAGCTTGGCCGGGACAGGGATTTTATATGGCTACACCTTC	CASSLAGTGILYGYTF
TRBJ2-3	TRBV6-5	-	-	TGTGCCAGCAAGGATCGTCGGGGCCTCACAGATACGCAGTATTTT	CASKDRRGLTDTQYF
TRBJ2-3	TRBV4-2	TRBD2	few	TGTGCCAGCAGCCAAGTCCGTAGCGGGGGGGCAGATACGCAGTATTTT	CASSQVRSGGADTQYF
TRBJ1-2	TRBV6-5	TRBD1	once	TGTGCCAGCAGTTCACACGGACAGGGAGAAGGCTACACCTTC	CASSSHGQGEGYTF
TRBJ2-5	TRBV3-1	TRBD2	-	TGTGCCAGCCTCCTGAGCGGGGGCGCGGGAGAGACCCAGTACTTC	CASLLSGGAGETQYF
TRBJ2-7	TRBV13	-	-	TGTGCCAGCAGCTTAGACCAGGCCTACGAGCAGTACTTC	CASSLDQAYEQYF
TRBJ2-5	TRBV29-1	-	-	TGCAGCGTTGAGTCGGGGGAGACCCAGTACTTC	CSVESGETQYF
TRBJ2-7	TRBV29-1	TRBD1	-	TGCAGCGTTGAGACAGGGGGCAGTCGTACACCCTACGAGCAGTACTTC	CSVETGGSRTPYEQYF
TRBJ2-1	TRBV5-1	TRBD2	few	TGCGCCAGCAGCTTATTAGCGGGAGGCCTATACAATGAGCAGTTCTTC	CASSLLAGGLYNEQFF
TRBJ1-5	TRBV21-1	-	-	TGTGCCAGCAGATTCTCAGGGGGATTGAGCAATCAGCCCCAGCATTTT	CASRFSGGLSNQPQHF
TRBJ2-1	TRBV7-2	TRBD1	few	TGTGCCAGCAGCTTATGGGACAGGGGGCGAGATGAGCAGTTCTTC	CASSLWDRGRDEQFF
TRBJ1-6	TRBV20-1	-	once	TGCAGTGCTAGAGACCCAGGGGCCAAAAATTCACCCCTCCACTTT	CSARDPGAKNSPLHF
TRBJ2-3	TRBV3-1	TRBD2	-	TGTGCCAGCAGCCAAGGGGGACTAGCGGGAGTCCCAGATACGCAGTATTTT	CASSQGGLAGVPDTQYF
TRBJ2-1	TRBV5-5	-	many	TGTGCCAGCATCGCCCGGGCAGGGAACCGGTACAATGAGCAGTTCTTC	CASIARAGNRYNEQFF
TRBJ2-5	TRBV7-2	TRBD2	-	TGTGCCAGCAGCATGACTAGCGGGGGGGCCCCAGAGACCCAGTACTTC	CASSMTSGGAPETQYF
TRBJ2-1	TRBV15	-	-	TGTGCCACCAGCAGAGAGGGGTACAATGAGCAGTTCTTC	CATSREGYNEQFF
TRBJ2-7	TRBV20-1	-	-	TGCAGTGCTAGCTCGGGACACTCCTACGAGCAGTACTTC	CSASSGHSYEQYF
TRBJ2-7	TRBV12-3/TRBV12-4	-	-	TGTGCCAGCAAACTATACGAGCAGTACTTC	CASKLYEQYF
TRBJ2-4	TRBV13	TRBD2	-	TGTGCCAGCAGGGGAGGACTAGGAAACATTCAGTACTTC	CASRGGLGNIQYF
TRBJ2-1	TRBV5-1	TRBD1	-	TGCGCCAGCAGCTTGGAGGACAGGGTTCCCAATGAGCAGTTCTTC	CASSLEDRVPNEQFF
TRBJ2-3	TRBV5-1	-	-	TGCGCCAGCAGCCTGGATGGGGCCCGCGGAACGACAGATACGCAGTATTTT	CASSLDGARGTTDTQYF
TRBJ2-1	TRBV10-1	-	-	TGCGCCAGCAGTGAGTCAAGCGAGGGGGATGAGCAGTTCTTC	CASSESSEGDEQFF
TRBJ1-1	TRBV5-1	-	-	TGCGCCAGCACCCGACCCGGCAGGGAAGACACTGAAGCTTTCTTT	CASTRPGREDTEAFF
TRBJ1-2	TRBV10-3	-	-	TGTGCCATCAGTGCTAGAAGTGAGGGTAACTATGGCTACACCTTC	CAISARSEGNYGYTF
TRBJ2-3	TRBV15	-	once	TGTGCCACCAGCAGAGATAGCGGAAGCACAGATACGCAGTATTTT	CATSRDSGSTDTQYF
TRBJ2-1	TRBV29-1	-	few	TGCAGTGTTGCCGAAGACGCCTCGCCAAATGAGCAGTTCTTC	CSVAEDASPNEQFF
TRBJ2-1	TRBV9	-	few	TGTGCCAGCAGCGTAGCAGGGGCAGCCTACAATGAGCAGTTCTTC	CASSVAGAAYNEQFF
TRBJ1-4	TRBV19	TRBD1	-	TGTGCCAGTAGTTCAGGACAGGATGAAAAACTGTTTTTT	CASSSGQDEKLFF
TRBJ2-1	TRBV6-2/TRBV6-3	TRBD2	-	TGTGCCAGCACCGGGACTAGCGGGGATGTTACCTCCTACAATGAGCAGTTCTTC	CASTGTSGDVTSYNEQFF
TRBJ1-6	TRBV4-3	TRBD1	many	TGCGCCAGCAGCCTGGAGGGACAGGGTATTAATGCCTTTTCACCCCTCCACTTT	CASSLEGQGINAFSPLHF
TRBJ1-2	TRBV2	-	once	TGTGCCAGCAGTGAACGAGAGAGTACCTTCTATGGCTACACCTTC	CASSERESTFYGYTF
TRBJ2-1	TRBV20-1	TRBD2	-	TGCAGTGCCCCTCGGGGGGGCGAGCAGTTCTTC	CSAPRGGEQFF